Given below is one T cell receptor beta chain in context. The data derive from a study of Ad26.COV2.S vaccination and SARS-CoV-2 variants. This CDR3 region has 12 residues. Germline-derived CDR1 and CDR2 are SGHVS and FQNEAQ. V was clipped by 5 bases and J by 8 bases, with 12 bases between them. Treatment here: some 20 received Ad26.COV2.S at low or high dose, single or two shots; 5 received placebo; per-sample allocation not given. Vaccine and placebo recipients were sampled on day 63 after the first injection. The method was immunoSEQ multiplex PCR; TCRdb's version includes in-frame clones alone and lacks a portion of them. The repertoire holds a few hundred thousand clones, with about 89% as singletons.

The J gene is TRBJ1-2, the V gene TRBV7-8; D perhaps matches TRBD1 (6 bases). Sequencing used peripheral blood, obtained in a trial of Ad26.COV2.S vaccine versus placebo. This clonotype was obtained from a person aged 18-60 years who received the Ad26.COV2.S COVID-19 vaccine or a placebo. The CDR3 spells CASSPRRGGYTF. In nucleotides, the CDR3 is TGTGCCAGCAGCCCGCGAAGGGGGGGCTACACCTTC.